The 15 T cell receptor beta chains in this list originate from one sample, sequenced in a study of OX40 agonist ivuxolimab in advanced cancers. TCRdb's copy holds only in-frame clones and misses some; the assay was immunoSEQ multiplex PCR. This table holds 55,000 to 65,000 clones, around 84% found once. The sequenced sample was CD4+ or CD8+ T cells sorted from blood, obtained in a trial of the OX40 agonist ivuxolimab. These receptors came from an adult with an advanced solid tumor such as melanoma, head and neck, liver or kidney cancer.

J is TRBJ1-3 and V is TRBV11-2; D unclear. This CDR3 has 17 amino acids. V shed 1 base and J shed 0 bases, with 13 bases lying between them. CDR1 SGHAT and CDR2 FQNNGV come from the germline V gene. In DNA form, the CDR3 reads TGTGCCAGCAGCTTAGTCCGGGGTACGGGCTCTGGAAACACCATATATTTT. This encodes CASSLVRGTGSGNTIYF.

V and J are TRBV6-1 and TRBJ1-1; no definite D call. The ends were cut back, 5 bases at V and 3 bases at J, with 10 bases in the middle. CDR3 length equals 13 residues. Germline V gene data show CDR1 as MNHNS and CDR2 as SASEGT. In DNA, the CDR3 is TGTGCCAGCAGTACCGCGAGAGACACTGAAGCTTTCTTT. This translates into CASSTARDTEAFF.

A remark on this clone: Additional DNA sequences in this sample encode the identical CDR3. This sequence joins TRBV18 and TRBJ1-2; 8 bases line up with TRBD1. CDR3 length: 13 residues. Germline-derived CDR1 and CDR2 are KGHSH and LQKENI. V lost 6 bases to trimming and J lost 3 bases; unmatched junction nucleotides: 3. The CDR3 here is CASSLDRDYGYTF. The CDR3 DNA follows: TGTGCCAGCTCGTTGGACAGGGACTATGGCTACACCTTC.

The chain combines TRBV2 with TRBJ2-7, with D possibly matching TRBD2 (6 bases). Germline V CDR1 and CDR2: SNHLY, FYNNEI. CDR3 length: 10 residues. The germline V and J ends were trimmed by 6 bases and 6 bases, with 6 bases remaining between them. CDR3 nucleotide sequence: TGTGCCAGCAGGGGGGGCGAGCAGTACTTC. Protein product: CASRGGEQYF.

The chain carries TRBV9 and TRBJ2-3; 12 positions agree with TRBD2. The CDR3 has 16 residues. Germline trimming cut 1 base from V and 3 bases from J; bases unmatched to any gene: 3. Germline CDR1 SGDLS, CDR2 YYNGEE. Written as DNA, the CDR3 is TGTGCCAGCAGCGTATCAGGACTAGCGGGGACAGATACGCAGTATTTT. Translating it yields CASSVSGLAGTDTQYF.

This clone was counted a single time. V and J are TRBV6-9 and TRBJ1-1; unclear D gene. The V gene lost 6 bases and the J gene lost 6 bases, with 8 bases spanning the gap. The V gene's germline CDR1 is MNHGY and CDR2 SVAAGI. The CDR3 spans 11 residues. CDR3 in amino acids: CASRGSSEAFF. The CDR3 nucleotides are TGTGCCAGCAGGGGGAGCTCTGAAGCTTTCTTT.

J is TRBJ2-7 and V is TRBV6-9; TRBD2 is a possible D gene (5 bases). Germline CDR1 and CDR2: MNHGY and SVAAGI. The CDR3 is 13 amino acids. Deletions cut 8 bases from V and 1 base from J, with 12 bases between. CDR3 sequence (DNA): TGTGCCAGCGCAGCTGGAGGATCCTACGAGCAGTACTTC. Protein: CASAAGGSYEQYF.

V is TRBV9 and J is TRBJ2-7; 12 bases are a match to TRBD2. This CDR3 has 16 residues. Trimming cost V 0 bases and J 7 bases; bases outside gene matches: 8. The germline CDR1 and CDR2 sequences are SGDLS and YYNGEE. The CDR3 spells CASSVGTSGRMGEQYF. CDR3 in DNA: TGTGCCAGCAGCGTAGGAACTAGCGGGAGGATGGGGGAGCAGTACTTC.

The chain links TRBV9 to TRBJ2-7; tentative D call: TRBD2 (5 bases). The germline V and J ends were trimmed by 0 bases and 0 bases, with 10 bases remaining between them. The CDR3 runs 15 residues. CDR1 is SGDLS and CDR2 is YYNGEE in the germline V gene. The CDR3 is CASSVDEGTSYEQYF. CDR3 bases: TGTGCCAGCAGCGTAGATGAGGGAACCTCCTACGAGCAGTACTTC.

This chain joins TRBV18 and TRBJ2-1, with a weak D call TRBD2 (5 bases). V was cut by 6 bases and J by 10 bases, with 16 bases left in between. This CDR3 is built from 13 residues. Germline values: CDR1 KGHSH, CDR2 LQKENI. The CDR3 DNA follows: TGTGCCAGCTCTCCCAGTTTATCGGGAGAGCAGTTCTTC. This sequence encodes CASSPSLSGEQFF. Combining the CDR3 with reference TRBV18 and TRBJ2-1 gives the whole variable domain NAGVMQNPRHLVRRRGQEARLRCSPMKGHSHVYWYRQLPEEGLKFMVYLQKENIIDESGMPKERFSAEFPKEGPSILRIQQVVRGDSAAYFCASSPSLSGEQFFGPGTRLTVL.

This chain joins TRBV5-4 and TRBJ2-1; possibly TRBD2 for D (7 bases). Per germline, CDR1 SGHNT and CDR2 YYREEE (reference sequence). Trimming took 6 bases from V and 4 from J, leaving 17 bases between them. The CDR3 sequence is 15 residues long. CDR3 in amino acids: CASTIGGARYNEQFF. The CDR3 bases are TGTGCCAGCACCATAGGGGGGGCGCGGTACAATGAGCAGTTCTTC.

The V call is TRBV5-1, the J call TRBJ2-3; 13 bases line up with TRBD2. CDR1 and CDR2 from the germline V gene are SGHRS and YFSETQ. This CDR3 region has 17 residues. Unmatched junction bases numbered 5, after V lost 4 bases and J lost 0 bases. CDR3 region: CASSRGTSGISTDTQYF. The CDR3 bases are TGCGCCAGCAGCCGCGGGACTAGCGGGATAAGCACAGATACGCAGTATTTT.

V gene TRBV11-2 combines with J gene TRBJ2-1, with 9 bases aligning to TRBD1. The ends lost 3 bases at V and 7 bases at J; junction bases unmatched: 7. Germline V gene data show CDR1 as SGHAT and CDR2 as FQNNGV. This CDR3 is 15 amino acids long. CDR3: CASSFSGQGLNEQFF. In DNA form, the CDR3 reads TGTGCCAGCAGCTTTTCGGGACAGGGATTAAATGAGCAGTTCTTC.

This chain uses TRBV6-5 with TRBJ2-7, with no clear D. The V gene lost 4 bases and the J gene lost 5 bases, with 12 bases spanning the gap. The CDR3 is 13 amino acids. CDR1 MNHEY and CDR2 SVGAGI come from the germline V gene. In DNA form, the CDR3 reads TGTGCCAGCAGTTCCCCTCTCCGGCACGAGCAGTACTTC. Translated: CASSSPLRHEQYF.

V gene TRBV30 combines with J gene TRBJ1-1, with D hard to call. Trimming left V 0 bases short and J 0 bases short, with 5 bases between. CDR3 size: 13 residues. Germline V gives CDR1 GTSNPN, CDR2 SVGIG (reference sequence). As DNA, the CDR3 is TGTGCCTGGAGTGTACTAGTGAACACTGAAGCTTTCTTT. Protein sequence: CAWSVLVNTEAFF.